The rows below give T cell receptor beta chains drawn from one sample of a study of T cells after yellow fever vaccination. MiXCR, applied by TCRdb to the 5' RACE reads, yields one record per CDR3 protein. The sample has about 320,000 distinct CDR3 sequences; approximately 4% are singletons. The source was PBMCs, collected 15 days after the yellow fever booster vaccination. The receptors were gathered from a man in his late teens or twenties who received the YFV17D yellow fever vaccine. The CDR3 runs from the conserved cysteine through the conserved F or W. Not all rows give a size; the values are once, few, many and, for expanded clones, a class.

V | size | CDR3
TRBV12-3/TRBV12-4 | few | CASSLRPHGTQYF
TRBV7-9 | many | CASSYPGNTIYF
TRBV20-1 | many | CSAIGLAGVDTQYF
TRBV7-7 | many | CASSLAEQITGDFRGYTF
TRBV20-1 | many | CSSRPGQQDNWPQHF
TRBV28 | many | CASSFLGELFF
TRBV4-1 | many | CASSQLPGSPLHF
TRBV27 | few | CASRKTSTDTQYF
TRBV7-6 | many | CASSLAGGNIQYF
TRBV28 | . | CASRDKQETQYF
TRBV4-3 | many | CASSQRLNGISGNTIYF
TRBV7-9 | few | CASSFNQAATYSYGYTF
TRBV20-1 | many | CSARSRGLGYTF
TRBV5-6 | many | CASSFGREYEQYF
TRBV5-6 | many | CASMKAGTGVSAFF
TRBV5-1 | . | CASSFTGGPYEQYF
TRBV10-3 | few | CAISSGPPLNQPQHF
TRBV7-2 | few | CASSFGSLARVGELFF
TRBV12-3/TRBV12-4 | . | CASRSKGTGYTF
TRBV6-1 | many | CASIVNGNTIYF
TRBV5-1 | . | CASSPGDRFNYGYTF
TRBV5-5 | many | CASTTGGGTANYGYTF
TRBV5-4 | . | CASSWTGVSGETQYF
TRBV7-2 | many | CASSLDQKEKLFF
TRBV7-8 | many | CASTISRVLGAKNIQYF
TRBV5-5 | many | CASSQGLAVGETQYF
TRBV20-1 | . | CSASRGRGYSNQPQHF
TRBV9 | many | CASSVGYSNQPQHF
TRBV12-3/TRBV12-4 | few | CASSLAASGGADTQYF
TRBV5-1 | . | CASRTGTGGTEAFF
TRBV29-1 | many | CSVDGGSTGELFF
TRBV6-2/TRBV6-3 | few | CASSSGSFSRGYTF
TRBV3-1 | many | CASSRQGAESYGYTF
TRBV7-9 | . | CASSSAGPEAFF
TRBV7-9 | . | CASSFWTGRTEAFF
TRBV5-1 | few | CASSSGVPGQGGDPYNEQFF
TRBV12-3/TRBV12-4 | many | CASGSSGNTIYF
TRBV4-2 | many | CASSQGTLGYGYTF
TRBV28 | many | CASSYPGQLNEKLFF
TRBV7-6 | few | CASSLGGGGQYF
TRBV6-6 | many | CASSYLMAGGETDTQYF
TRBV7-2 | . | CASRSGSNQPQHF
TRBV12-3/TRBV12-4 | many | CASRPSTDTQYF
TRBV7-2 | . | CASSATSGGLNEQFF
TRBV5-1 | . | CASSWGQGDTQYF
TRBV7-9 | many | CASSLAADYSGNTIYF
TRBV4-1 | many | CASSQARTDSYEQYF
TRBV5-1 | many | CASSLDLAKNIQYF
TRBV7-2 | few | CASSLGQGVVIEAFF
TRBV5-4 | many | CASSLNRGDGETQYF
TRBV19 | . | CASTAMGRADYGYTF
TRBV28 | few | CASSLYGDRQPQHF
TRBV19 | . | CASSIGGEGAQHF